This TCR beta chain was identified in a study of identical twins. MiXCR, run by TCRdb on the 5' RACE reads, gives a single entry per CDR3 protein. The sample includes roughly 190,000 distinct CDR3 sequences, approximately 15% of them seen just once. From germline, CDR1 is SQVTM and CDR2 ANQGSEA. V gave up 1 base and J gave up 2 bases, with 16 bases separating them. The CDR3 consists of 16 residues. These data were also filed under a second study, of T cells expressing NK-cell markers. That investigation notes: In more than five donors, dominant CD3+CD56+NKG2C+ clonotypes ranked among the top 10 CD8+ clonotypes. The CD3+CD56-NKG2C+ fraction of a handful of donors was likewise dominated by these clonotypes.

V and J are TRBV29-1 and TRBJ2-3, with TRBD2 as a possible D gene (6 bases). This receptor was taken from a woman younger than 30 in good health. The sample comprised CD8+ T cells sorted from blood. This CDR3 reads CSVEGETSSNTDTQYF. CDR3 nucleotides: TGCAGCGTTGAAGGGGAGACTAGTTCAAACACAGATACGCAGTATTTT.